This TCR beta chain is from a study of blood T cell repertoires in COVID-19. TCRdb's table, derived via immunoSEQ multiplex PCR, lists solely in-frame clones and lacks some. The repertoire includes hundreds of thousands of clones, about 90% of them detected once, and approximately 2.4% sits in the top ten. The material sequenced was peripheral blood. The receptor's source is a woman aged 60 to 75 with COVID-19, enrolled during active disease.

CDR3 in amino acids: CATKPTWTNEKLFF. DNA of the CDR3: TGTGCCACTAAACCCACCTGGACTAATGAAAAACTGTTTTTT. The rearrangement joins TRBV19 to TRBJ1-4; D gene uncertain. V was trimmed by 10 bases and J by 2 bases, leaving 14 bases between them. The CDR3 extends over 14 amino acids. Germline V gene lookup returns CDR1 LNHDA and CDR2 SQIVND (reference sequence).